The 13 T cell receptor beta chains below all came from one sample that was sequenced in a study of T cell responses to AZD1222 COVID-19 vaccine. TCRdb's table, derived via immunoSEQ multiplex PCR, lists solely in-frame clones and lacks some. The sample carries under 150,000 clones, roughly 92% recorded once. The material was peripheral blood, obtained 28 days after the second AZD1222 dose. Receptors originate from an adult who received the AZD1222 COVID-19 vaccine.

The V gene is TRBV7-2, the J gene TRBJ2-7; D is ambiguous. The CDR3 is 11 residues long. Looked up from germline, CDR1 is SGHTA and CDR2 is FQGNSA. V was pared by 3 bases and J by 2 bases, with 2 bases between. The CDR3 spells CASSFTYEQYF. The CDR3, as DNA: TGTGCCAGCAGCTTTACCTACGAGCAGTACTTC.

V and J are TRBV7-2 and TRBJ2-5; 11 bases line up with TRBD2. The CDR3 is made up of 16 amino acids. V was pared by 5 bases and J by 0 bases, with 5 bases of the junction left unmatched. CDR1 and CDR2 (germline): SGHTA, FQGNSA. The CDR3, as DNA: TGTGCCAGCAGCCCCACTAGCGGGAGAGACCAAGAGACCCAGTACTTC. Encoded protein: CASSPTSGRDQETQYF.

V usage is TRBV6-5 and J usage is TRBJ2-3; 9 bases agree with TRBD2. Germline V CDR1 and CDR2: MNHEY, SVGAGI. The CDR3 totals 16 residues. V gave up 4 bases and J gave up 2 bases; unmatched junction bases: 7. In DNA, the CDR3 is TGTGCCAGCAGTTTAAGTCTAGCGGGAATCACAGATACGCAGTATTTT. Its protein product is CASSLSLAGITDTQYF.

This rearrangement joins TRBV5-1 to TRBJ2-3; D ambiguous. The CDR3 sequence is 11 residues long. V was clipped by 4 bases and J by 6 bases, with 6 bases between them. Per the germline V gene, CDR1 is SGHRS and CDR2 is YFSETQ. In DNA, the CDR3 is TGCGCCAGCAGCATCCGGGATACGCAGTATTTT. This translates into CASSIRDTQYF.

The V call is TRBV5-1, the J call TRBJ2-1; TRBD1 might be the D (5 bases). The CDR3 consists of 14 residues. CDR1 and CDR2 (germline): SGHRS, YFSETQ. V lost 3 bases to trimming and J lost 2 bases, with 9 bases between them. CDR3 in amino acids: CASSSDTTYNEQFF. The CDR3, as DNA: TGCGCCAGCAGCTCGGACACGACCTACAATGAGCAGTTCTTC.

This clone was observed a handful of times. The chain carries TRBV5-1 and TRBJ2-1, with 10 bases that match TRBD1. Trimming took 0 bases from V and 7 from J; bases not matched to a gene: 4. The CDR3 spans 15 residues. Germline CDR1 is SGHRS and CDR2 is YFSETQ. CDR3 nucleotides: TGCGCCAGCAGCTTGGCGGGACAGGGGTTGAATGAGCAGTTCTTC. It is translated as CASSLAGQGLNEQFF.

The V gene is TRBV28, the J gene TRBJ2-7, with D possibly TRBD2 on 6 matching bases. There are 17 residues in the CDR3. Trimming stripped 3 bases from V and 2 bases from J, with 20 bases between. Germline CDR1 and CDR2: MDHEN and SYDVKM. The CDR3 loop is CASSFPTGTRATYEQYF. The CDR3 DNA reads as TGTGCCAGCAGTTTTCCGACCGGGACTCGGGCAACCTACGAGCAGTACTTC. Together with reference TRBV28 and TRBJ2-7, the CDR3 gives the full variable domain: DVKVTQSSRYLVKRTGEKVFLECVQDMDHENMFWYRQDPGLGLRLIYFSYDVKMKEKGDIPEGYSVSREKKERFSLILESASTNQTSMYLCASSFPTGTRATYEQYFGPGTRLTVT.

This clone was seen a handful of times. The V call is TRBV30, the J call TRBJ1-5; 10 bases line up with TRBD1. Trimming took 2 bases from V and 5 from J; bases not matched to a gene: 12. Looked up from germline, CDR1 is GTSNPN and CDR2 is SVGIG (reference sequence). The CDR3 loop spans 17 amino acids. CDR3 DNA: TGTGCCTGGAGTTTAGGAAGACAGGGGGCTTACTATCAGCCCCAGCATTTT. It encodes CAWSLGRQGAYYQPQHF. The full variable domain, completed using reference TRBV30 and TRBJ1-5, is SQTIHQWPATLVQPVGSPLSLECTVEGTSNPNLYWYRQAAGRGLQLLFYSVGIGQISSEVPQNLSASRPQDRQFILSSKKLLLSDSGFYLCAWSLGRQGAYYQPQHFGDGTRLSIL.

The V call is TRBV25-1, the J call TRBJ1-2; 7 bases are a match to TRBD1. V was pared by 6 bases and J by 3 bases, with 4 bases of the junction left unmatched. The CDR3 length is 13 residues. Germline V CDR1 and CDR2: MGHDK, SYGVNS. CDR3 in amino acids: CASRQGWDYGYTF. The CDR3 DNA is TGTGCCAGCAGACAGGGGTGGGACTATGGCTACACCTTC.

The chain combines TRBV5-6 with TRBJ2-2; 9 positions agree with TRBD1. The CDR3 is made up of 15 amino acids. The germline CDR1 and CDR2 sequences are SGHDT and YYEEEE. V lost 3 bases and J lost 5; bases outside the gene matches: 5. The CDR3 sequence: CASSSGQGRTGELFF. The CDR3 DNA sequence: TGTGCCAGCAGCTCCGGACAGGGGAGGACCGGGGAGCTGTTTTTT.

As DNA, the CDR3 is TGCAGCGTTGTCAGCGGAAATCAAGAGACCCAGTACTTC. Translating gives CSVVSGNQETQYF. The chain uses TRBV29-1 and TRBJ2-5; D perhaps matches TRBD2 (5 bases). The V and J ends lost 4 bases and 2 bases respectively, with 11 bases between them. CDR1 is SQVTM, CDR2 ANQGSEA, per germline. The CDR3 consists of 13 residues.

The chain couples TRBV18 to TRBJ2-5; maybe TRBD1 (6 bases). CDR1 KGHSH and CDR2 LQKENI come from the germline V gene. The CDR3 spans 14 residues. V lost 2 bases and J 7 bases, leaving 14 bases between the germline ends. CDR3 in DNA: TGTGCCAGCTCACCATGGACAGCTTTGGGGACCCAGTACTTC. Residues: CASSPWTALGTQYF.

The rearrangement uses TRBV21-1 and TRBJ1-1. TRBV21-1 is a recognized pseudogene. The CDR3 runs to 14 residues. CDR3 loop: CASKCSGTNTEAFF. CDR3 in DNA: TGTGCCAGCAAATGTTCAGGGACGAACACTGAAGCTTTCTTT.